There are a few counts of the clone carrying this T cell receptor beta chain. The sample belongs to a study of T-cell memory formation after mild COVID-19. TCRdb analysed the 5' RACE reads with MiXCR anew, one entry per CDR3 protein. The top ten clones hold under 2.5% of a sample with over 120,000 distinct CDR3 sequences, roughly 19% of them seen once. This CDR3 comprises 14 residues. The germline CDR1 and CDR2 sequences are SGHTA and FQGNSA. Deletions cut 0 bases from V and 4 bases from J, with 6 bases between. The receptor comes from an adult woman who had mild COVID-19 (a few samples of this study predate the infection). Cell type and time point are not known. Source material: PBMCs or a T cell subset sorted from them (not recorded which). This chain uses TRBV7-2 with TRBJ2-2; D unclear. CDR3 nucleotide sequence: TGTGCCAGCAGCTTAGCGACCGCCACCGGGGAGCTGTTTTTT. Its translation: CASSLATATGELFF.